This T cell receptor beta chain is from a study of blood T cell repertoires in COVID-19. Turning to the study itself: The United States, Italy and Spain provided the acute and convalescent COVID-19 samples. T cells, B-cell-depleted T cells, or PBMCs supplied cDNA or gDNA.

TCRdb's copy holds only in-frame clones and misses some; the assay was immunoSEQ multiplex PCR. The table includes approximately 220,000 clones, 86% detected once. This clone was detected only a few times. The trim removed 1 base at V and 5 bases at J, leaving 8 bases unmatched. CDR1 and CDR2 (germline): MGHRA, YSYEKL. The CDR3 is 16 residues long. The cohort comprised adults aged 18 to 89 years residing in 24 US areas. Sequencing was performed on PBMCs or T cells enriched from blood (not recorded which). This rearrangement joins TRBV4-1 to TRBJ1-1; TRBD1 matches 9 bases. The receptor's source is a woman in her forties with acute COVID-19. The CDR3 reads CASSQALDRGWTEAFF. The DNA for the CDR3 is TGCGCCAGCAGCCAAGCCCTCGACAGGGGGTGGACTGAAGCTTTCTTT.